The sample holds one count of the clone carrying this TCR beta chain. Before the COVID-19 pandemic, during about 2010-2018, CD4+ T cells were taken from unexposed donors. Trimming took off 1 base at V and 5 bases at J, with 10 bases between the two ends. The CDR3 length is 13 residues. Germline loops: CDR1 SGDLS, CDR2 YYNGEE. The data originate from a study of CD4 T cells in relation to SARS-CoV-2 and coronaviruses. Profiling relied on immunoSEQ multiplex PCR, and the TCRdb table lists in-frame clones only, not all of them. The top ten hold about 1.4% of the sample, which has about 59,000 clones, 75% to 90% seen once.

V and J are TRBV9 and TRBJ2-7, with a possible D match to TRBD1 (6 bases). The sequenced sample consisted of memory CD4+ T cells from PBMCs. The clonotype originates from a human donor in good health. CDR3 sequence reads: CASSVTGTNEQYF. CDR3 sequence (DNA): TGTGCCAGCAGCGTAACAGGGACCAACGAGCAGTACTTC.